Shown below are 2 T cell receptor beta chains from a single sample sequenced in a study of beta chain features in type 1 diabetes. Study results and limitations: Type 1 diabetes patients had moderately but significantly shorter TCRB CDR3s in all four CD4+ subsets.

Their target antigens are unknown. The isolated RNA, all of it, was reverse transcribed, so expressed TCRB transcripts were what got sequenced. This table comes from immunoSEQ multiplex PCR, and its TCRdb copy is limited to in-frame clones, with some not included. The table has 330,000 or so clones, 10% to 15% seen once. Material for sequencing was naive CD4+ T cells from blood. The receptors derive from a woman younger than 30 with type 1 diabetes.

This clone has more than one count but fewer than ten. This chain's CDR3 is CASSGQGKQPQHF. For the CDR3, the DNA is TGCGCCAGCAGTGGGCAGGGTAAGCAGCCCCAGCATTTT. The chain carries TRBV10-2 and TRBJ1-5, with D possibly TRBD1 on 5 matching bases. Germline lookup yields CDR1 WSHSY and CDR2 SAAADI. The CDR3 consists of 13 residues. Trimming cost V 4 bases and J 7 bases, with 11 bases left between them.

The chain employs TRBV4-2 and TRBJ2-1, with 9 bases identical to TRBD1. Losses at the gene ends were 1 base for V and 4 bases for J; bases not matched to a gene: 2. CDR1 and CDR2 (germline): LGHNA, YNFKEQ. CDR3 length equals 15 residues. CDR3 in amino acids: CASSQGTGEYNEQFF. For the CDR3, the DNA is TGTGCCAGCAGCCAAGGGACAGGGGAATACAATGAGCAGTTCTTC.